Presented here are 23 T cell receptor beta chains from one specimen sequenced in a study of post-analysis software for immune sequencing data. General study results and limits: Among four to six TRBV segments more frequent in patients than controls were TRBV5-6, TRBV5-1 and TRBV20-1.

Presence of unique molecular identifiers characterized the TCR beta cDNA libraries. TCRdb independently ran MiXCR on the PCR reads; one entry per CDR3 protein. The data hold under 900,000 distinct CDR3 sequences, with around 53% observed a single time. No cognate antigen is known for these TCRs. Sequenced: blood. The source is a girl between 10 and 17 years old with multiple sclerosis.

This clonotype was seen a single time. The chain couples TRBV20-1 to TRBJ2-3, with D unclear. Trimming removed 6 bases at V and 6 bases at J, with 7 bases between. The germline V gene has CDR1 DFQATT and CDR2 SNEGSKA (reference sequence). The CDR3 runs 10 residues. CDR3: CSAASDTQYF. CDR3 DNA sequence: TGCAGTGCCGCTAGTGATACGCAGTATTTT.

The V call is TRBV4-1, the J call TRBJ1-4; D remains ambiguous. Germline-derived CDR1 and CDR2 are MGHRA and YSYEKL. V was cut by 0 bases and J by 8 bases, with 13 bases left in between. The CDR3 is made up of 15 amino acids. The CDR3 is CASSQERFAQEKLFF. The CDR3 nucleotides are TGCGCCAGCAGCCAAGAACGTTTCGCCCAAGAAAAACTGTTTTTT.

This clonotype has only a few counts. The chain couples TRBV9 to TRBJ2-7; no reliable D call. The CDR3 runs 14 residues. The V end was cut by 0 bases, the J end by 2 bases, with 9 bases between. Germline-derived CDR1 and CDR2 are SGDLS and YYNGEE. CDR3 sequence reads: CASSVDGSPYEQYF. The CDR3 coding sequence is TGTGCCAGCAGCGTAGACGGGTCCCCCTACGAGCAGTACTTC.

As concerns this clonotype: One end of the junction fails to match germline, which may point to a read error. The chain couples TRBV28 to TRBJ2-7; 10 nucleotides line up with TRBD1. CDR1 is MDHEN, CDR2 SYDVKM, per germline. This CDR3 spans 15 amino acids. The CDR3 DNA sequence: TGTGTCAGCAGCTTGCCGGGACAGGGGCTCTACGAGCAGTACTTC. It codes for CVSSLPGQGLYEQYF.

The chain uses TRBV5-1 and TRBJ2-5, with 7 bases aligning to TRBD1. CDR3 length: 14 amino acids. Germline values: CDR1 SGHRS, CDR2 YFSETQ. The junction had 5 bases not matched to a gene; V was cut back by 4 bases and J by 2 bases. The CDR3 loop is CASSRGQKQETQYF. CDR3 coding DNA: TGCGCCAGCAGCCGGGGACAGAAACAAGAGACCCAGTACTTC.

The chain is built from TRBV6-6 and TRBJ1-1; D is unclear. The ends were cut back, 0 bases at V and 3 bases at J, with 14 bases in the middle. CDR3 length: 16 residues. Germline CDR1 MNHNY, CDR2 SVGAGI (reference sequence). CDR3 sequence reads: CASSYSTAGFDTEAFF. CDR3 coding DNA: TGTGCCAGCAGTTACTCGACGGCTGGTTTCGACACTGAAGCTTTCTTT.

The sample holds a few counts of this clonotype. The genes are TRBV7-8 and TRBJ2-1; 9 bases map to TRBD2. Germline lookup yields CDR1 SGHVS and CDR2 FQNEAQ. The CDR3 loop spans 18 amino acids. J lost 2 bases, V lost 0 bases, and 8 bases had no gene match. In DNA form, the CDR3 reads TGTGCCAGCAGCTTAGCTTTTATTCAGCGGGGGGCCTACAATGAGCAGTTCTTC. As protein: CASSLAFIQRGAYNEQFF.

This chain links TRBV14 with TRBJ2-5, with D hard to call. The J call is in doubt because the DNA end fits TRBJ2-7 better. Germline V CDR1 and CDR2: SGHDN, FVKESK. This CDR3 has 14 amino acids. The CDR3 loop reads CASSQARPTYEQYF. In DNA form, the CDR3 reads TGTGCCAGCAGCCAAGCTCGTCCTACCTACGAGCAGTACTTC.

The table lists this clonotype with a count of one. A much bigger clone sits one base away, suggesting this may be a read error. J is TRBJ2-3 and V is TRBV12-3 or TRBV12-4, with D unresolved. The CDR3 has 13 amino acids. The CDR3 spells CASSSGSSDAQYF. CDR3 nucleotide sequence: TGTGCCAGCAGCTCTGGGTCCTCAGATGCGCAGTATTTT.

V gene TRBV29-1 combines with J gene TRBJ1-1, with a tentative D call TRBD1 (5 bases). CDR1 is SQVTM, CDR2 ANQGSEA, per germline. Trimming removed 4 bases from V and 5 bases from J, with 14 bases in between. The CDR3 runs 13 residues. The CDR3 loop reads CSVGGGLQTEAFF. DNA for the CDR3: TGCAGCGTTGGGGGGGGATTACAGACTGAAGCTTTCTTT.

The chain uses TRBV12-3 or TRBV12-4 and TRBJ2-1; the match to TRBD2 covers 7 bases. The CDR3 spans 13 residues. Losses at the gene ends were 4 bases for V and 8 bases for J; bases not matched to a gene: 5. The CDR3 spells CASSYGRYDEQFF. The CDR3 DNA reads TGTGCCAGCAGTTACGGGAGGTACGATGAGCAGTTCTTC.

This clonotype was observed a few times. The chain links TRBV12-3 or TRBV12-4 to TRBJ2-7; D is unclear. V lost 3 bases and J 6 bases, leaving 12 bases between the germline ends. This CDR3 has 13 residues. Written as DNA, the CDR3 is TGTGCCAGCAGTTTCTCGACCAACGGCGAGCAGTACTTC. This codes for CASSFSTNGEQYF.

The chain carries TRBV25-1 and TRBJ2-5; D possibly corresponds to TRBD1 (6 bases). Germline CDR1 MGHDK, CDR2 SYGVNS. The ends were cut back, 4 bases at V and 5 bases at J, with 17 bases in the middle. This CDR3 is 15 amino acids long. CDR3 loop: CASSGAGVKGETQYF. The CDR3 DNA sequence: TGTGCCAGCAGTGGGGCAGGGGTGAAAGGGGAGACCCAGTACTTC.

The CDR3 is CSVVSTSGVVEQYF. The CDR3 DNA is TGCAGCGTTGTATCGACTAGCGGAGTCGTGGAGCAGTACTTC. This rearrangement joins TRBV29-1 to TRBJ2-5; 9 bases align to TRBD2. Germline CDR1 is SQVTM and CDR2 is ANQGSEA. CDR3 size: 14 residues. Trimming cost V 4 bases and J 11 bases; bases outside gene matches: 14.

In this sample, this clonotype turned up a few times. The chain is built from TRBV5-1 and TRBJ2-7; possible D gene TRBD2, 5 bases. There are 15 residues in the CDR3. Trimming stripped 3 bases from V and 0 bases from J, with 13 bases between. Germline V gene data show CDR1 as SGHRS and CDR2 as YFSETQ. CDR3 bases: TGCGCCAGCAGCTCCTGGACGGGGAGCTCCTACGAGCAGTACTTC. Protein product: CASSSWTGSSYEQYF.

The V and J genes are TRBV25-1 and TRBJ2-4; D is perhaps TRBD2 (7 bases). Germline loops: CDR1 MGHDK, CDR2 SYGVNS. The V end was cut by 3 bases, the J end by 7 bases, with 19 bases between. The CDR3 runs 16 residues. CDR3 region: CASSDESGGATNIQYF. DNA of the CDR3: TGTGCCAGCAGTGATGAGAGTGGGGGGGCCACGAACATTCAGTACTTC. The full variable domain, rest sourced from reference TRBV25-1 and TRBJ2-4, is EADIYQTPRYLVIGTGKKITLECSQTMGHDKMYWYQQDPGMELHLIHYSYGVNSTEKGDLSSESTVSRIRTEHFPLTLESARPSHTSQYLCASSDESGGATNIQYFGAGTRLSVL.

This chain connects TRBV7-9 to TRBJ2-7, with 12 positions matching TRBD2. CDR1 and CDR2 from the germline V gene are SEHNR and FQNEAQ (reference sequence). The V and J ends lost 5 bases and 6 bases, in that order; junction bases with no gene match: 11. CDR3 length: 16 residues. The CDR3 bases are TGTGCCAGCAGCCCGCGGACTAGCGGGGCTCGTCCCGAGCAGTACTTC. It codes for CASSPRTSGARPEQYF. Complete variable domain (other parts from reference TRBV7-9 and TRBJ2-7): DTGVSQNPRHKITKRGQNVTFRCDPISEHNRLYWYRQTLGQGPEFLTYFQNEAQLEKSRLLSDRFSAERPKGSFSTLEIQRTEQGDSAMYLCASSPRTSGARPEQYFGPGTRLTVT.

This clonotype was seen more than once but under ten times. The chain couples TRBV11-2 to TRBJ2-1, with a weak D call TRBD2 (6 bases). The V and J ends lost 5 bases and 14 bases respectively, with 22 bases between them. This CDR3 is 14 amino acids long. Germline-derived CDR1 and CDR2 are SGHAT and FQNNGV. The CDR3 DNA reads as TGTGCCAGCAGCGCCGATGGGGACTCCTCCTCGGAGTTCTTC. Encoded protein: CASSADGDSSSEFF. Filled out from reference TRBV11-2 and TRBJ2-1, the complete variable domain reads EAGVAQSPRYKIIEKRQSVAFWCNPISGHATLYWYQQILGQGPKLLIQFQNNGVVDDSQLPKDRFSAERLKGVDSTLKIQPAKLEDSAVYLCASSADGDSSSEFFGPGTRLTVL.

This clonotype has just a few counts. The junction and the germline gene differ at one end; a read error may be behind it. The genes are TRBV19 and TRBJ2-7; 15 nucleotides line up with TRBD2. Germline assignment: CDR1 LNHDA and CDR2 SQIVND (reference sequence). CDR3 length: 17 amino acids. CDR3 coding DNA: TGTGCTAGTAGTCCGGGACTAGCGGGAGGTGGTCCCTACGAGCAGTACTTC. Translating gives CASSPGLAGGGPYEQYF.

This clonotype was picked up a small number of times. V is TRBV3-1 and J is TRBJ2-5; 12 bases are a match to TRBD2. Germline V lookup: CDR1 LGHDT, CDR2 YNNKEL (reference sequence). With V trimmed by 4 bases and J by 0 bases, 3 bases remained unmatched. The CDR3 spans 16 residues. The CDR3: CASSPTSGGYQETQYF. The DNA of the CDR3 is TGTGCCAGCAGCCCGACTAGCGGGGGCTACCAAGAGACCCAGTACTTC.

CDR3 in amino acids: CASSFPLNSTSGGTDTQYF. In DNA form, the CDR3 reads TGTGCCAGCAGTTTCCCTTTAAACTCGACTAGCGGGGGCACAGATACGCAGTATTTT. The chain joins TRBV27 to TRBJ2-3, with 11 bases fitting TRBD2. Germline-derived CDR1 and CDR2 are MNHEY and SMNVEV (reference sequence). J was trimmed by 1 base and V by 3 bases; bases with no gene match: 12. The CDR3 totals 19 residues.

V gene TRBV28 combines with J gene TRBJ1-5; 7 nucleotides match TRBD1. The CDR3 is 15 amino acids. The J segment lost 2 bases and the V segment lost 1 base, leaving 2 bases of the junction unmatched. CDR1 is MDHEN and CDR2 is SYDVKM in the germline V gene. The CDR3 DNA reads TGTGCCAGCAGTTTATCAGGGGGGCGCAATCAGCCCCAGCATTTT. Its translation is CASSLSGGRNQPQHF.

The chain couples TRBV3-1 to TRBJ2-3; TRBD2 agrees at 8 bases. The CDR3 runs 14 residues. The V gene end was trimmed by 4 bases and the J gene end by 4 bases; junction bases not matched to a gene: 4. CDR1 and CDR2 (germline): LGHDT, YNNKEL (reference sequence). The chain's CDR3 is CASSPGGGADTQYF. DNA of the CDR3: TGTGCCAGCAGCCCGGGGGGGGGCGCAGATACGCAGTATTTT.